What follows describes a single T cell receptor (beta chain). Antigen: not known. This entry is derived from a study of blood T cells in healthy people across ages. Across the whole study: Roughly one uniquely barcoded beta molecule per two T cells was captured.

It was with a sample-barcoded 5' primer and a J-beta primer mix that a second PCR of roughly 6 to 11 cycles was run. TCRdb analysed the 5' RACE reads with MiXCR anew, one entry per CDR3 protein. The sample carries about 1,600,000 distinct CDR3 sequences, 40% to 50% recorded once. The study, taken as a whole, reports: A strong correlation between TCR beta diversity and naive T cell percentage was seen. Versus aged donors, long-lived donors had higher diversity and more naive CD4+ cells.

Sequencing was carried out using blood. The TCR sequence derives from a woman younger than 30 in good health.

In DNA form, the CDR3 reads TGCGCCAGCAGCCGGGGGGTAGCGGGCATCTCCTACAATGAGCAGTTCTTC. Translation gives CASSRGVAGISYNEQFF. This chain joins TRBV4-1 and TRBJ2-1; the match to TRBD2 covers 7 bases. The V gene end was trimmed by 4 bases and the J gene end by 0 bases; junction bases not matched to a gene: 9. The CDR3 totals 17 residues. Germline V gene lookup returns CDR1 MGHRA and CDR2 YSYEKL.